These 4 T cell receptor beta chains came from one sample sequenced in a study of siplizumab effects on memory and regulatory T cells. Assay: immunoSEQ multiplex PCR; the TCRdb copy retains only in-frame clones and omits some. Of more than 85,000 clones in the sample, about 90% were seen once. Sequencing was performed on Tregs sorted from blood. The receptors stem from a human donor in good health.

The chain employs TRBV10-2 and TRBJ2-1, with 8 bases aligning to TRBD2. Germline V gene lookup returns CDR1 WSHSY and CDR2 SAAADI. The CDR3 loop spans 15 amino acids. The junction had 9 bases not matched to a gene; V was cut back by 6 bases and J by 5 bases. The CDR3 DNA is TGCGCCAGCAGACCAAGCGGGAGCCTCGACAATGAGCAGTTCTTC. It yields the protein CASRPSGSLDNEQFF.

The rearrangement joins TRBV6-5 to TRBJ2-3; TRBD1 matches 9 bases. This CDR3 has 12 amino acids. Germline trimming cut 6 bases from V and 8 bases from J; bases unmatched to any gene: 3. Germline V CDR1 and CDR2: MNHEY, SVGAGI. The CDR3 here is CASRTGQGTQYF. CDR3 DNA: TGTGCCAGCAGAACGGGACAGGGTACGCAGTATTTT.

The chain couples TRBV7-8 to TRBJ2-7; TRBD2 matches 12 bases. In germline, CDR1 is SGHVS, CDR2 FQNEAQ. Trimming cost V 2 bases and J 5 bases; bases outside gene matches: 10. The CDR3 runs 17 residues. The CDR3, as DNA: TGTGCCAGCAGCTTACTAGCGGGAGGGCCTGTACGCCACGAGCAGTACTTC. This codes for CASSLLAGGPVRHEQYF.

The chain has TRBV6-1 and TRBJ2-3; no definite D call. V shed 9 bases and J shed 1 base, with 17 bases lying between them. The CDR3 consists of 15 residues. CDR1 MNHNS and CDR2 SASEGT come from the germline V gene. The CDR3: CASASGSYRTDTQYF. The CDR3 DNA is TGTGCCAGTGCATCCGGGTCTTATCGCACAGATACGCAGTATTTT.